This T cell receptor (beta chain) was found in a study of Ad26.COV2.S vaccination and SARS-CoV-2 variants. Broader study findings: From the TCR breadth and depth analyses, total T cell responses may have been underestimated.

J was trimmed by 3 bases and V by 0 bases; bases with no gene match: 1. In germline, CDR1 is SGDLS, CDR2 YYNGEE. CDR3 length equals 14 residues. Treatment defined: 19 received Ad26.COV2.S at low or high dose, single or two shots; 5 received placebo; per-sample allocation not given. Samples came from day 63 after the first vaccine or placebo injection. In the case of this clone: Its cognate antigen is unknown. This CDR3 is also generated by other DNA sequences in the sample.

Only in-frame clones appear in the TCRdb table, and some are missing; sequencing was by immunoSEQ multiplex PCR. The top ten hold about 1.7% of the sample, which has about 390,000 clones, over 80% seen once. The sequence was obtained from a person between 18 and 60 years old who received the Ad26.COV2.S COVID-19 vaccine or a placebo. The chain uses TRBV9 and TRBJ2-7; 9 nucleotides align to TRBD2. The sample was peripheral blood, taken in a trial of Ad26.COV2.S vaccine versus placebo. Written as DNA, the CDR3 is TGTGCCAGCAGCGTAGGTAGCGGGGGCTACGAGCAGTACTTC. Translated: CASSVGSGGYEQYF.